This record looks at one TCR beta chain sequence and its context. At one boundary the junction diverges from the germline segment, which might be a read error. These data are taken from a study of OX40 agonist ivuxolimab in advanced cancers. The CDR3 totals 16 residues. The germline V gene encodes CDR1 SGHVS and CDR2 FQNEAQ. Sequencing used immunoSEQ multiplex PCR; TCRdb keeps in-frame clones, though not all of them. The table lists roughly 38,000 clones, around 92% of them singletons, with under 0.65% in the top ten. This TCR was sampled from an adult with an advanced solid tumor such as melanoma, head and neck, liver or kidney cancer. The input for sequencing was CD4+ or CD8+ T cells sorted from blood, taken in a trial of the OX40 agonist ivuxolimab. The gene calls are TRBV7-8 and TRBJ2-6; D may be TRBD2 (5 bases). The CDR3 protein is CASSLAWISGANVLTF. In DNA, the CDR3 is TGTGCCAGCAGCCTAGCTTGGATCTCTGGGGCCAACGTCCTGACTTTC.